Sequencing of this T cell receptor beta chain was carried out in a study of blood T cell repertoires in COVID-19. Study at large: Acute and convalescent COVID-19 samples came from the United States, Italy and Spain. T cells, B-cell-depleted T cells, or PBMCs supplied cDNA or gDNA.

Losses at the gene ends were 6 bases for V and 7 bases for J; bases not matched to a gene: 23. This CDR3 is built from 19 residues. Germline CDR1 and CDR2: MDHEN and SYDVKM. While infection was still active, Seattle patients were enrolled and then followed longitudinally. Original methodology: Amplifying reference gene primers gave estimates of nucleated cell counts. Produced via immunoSEQ multiplex PCR; TCRdb's table is partial and in-frame only. The V and J calls and the clone size are those of that table, but D and trimming were determined from the DNA. The sample yields roughly 380,000 clones, roughly 90% seen once.

The sequencing sample was made of peripheral blood. The V and J genes are TRBV28 and TRBJ1-5; TRBD1 matches at 8 bases. The source of this sequence is a woman aged 40-49 years with COVID-19, enrolled during active disease. Here the CDR3 reads CASSPGLTGAPKYTQPQHF. The DNA of the CDR3 is TGTGCCAGCAGCCCGGGGCTGACAGGGGCTCCGAAGTATACGCAGCCCCAGCATTTT. The full variable domain, in which reference TRBV28 and TRBJ1-5 provide the parts outside the CDR3, is DVKVTQSSRYLVKRTGEKVFLECVQDMDHENMFWYRQDPGLGLRLIYFSYDVKMKEKGDIPEGYSVSREKKERFSLILESASTNQTSMYLCASSPGLTGAPKYTQPQHFGDGTRLSIL.